This TCR beta chain was documented in a study of graft-versus-host responses after intestinal transplantation. Study outcomes and limitations: Marrow from the recipient contained GvH clones, some of which had appeared first in ileum or blood.

The protocol was immunoSEQ multiplex PCR, while the TCRdb copy is restricted to in-frame clones and leaves out a portion. The sample comprises approximately 92,000 clones, under 95% of which are singletons, and 5.5% to 7% rests with the top ten. Concerning this clone itself: The antigen is undetermined.

This TCR was sampled from a human donor who received an intestinal transplant. The sequencing used unstimulated CD8+ T cells sorted from spleen or lymph node cells, collected before intestinal transplant.

CDR3 region: CASSISDYNEQFF. Written as DNA, the CDR3 is TGTGCCAGTAGTATCTCAGACTACAATGAGCAGTTCTTC. This sequence joins TRBV19 and TRBJ2-1, with D unclear. Trimming removed 3 bases at V and 3 bases at J, with 6 bases between. CDR1 and CDR2 (germline): LNHDA, SQIVND (reference sequence). The CDR3 is 13 residues long. The variable domain in full, with the rest retrieved from reference TRBV19 and TRBJ2-1, is DGGITQSPKYLFRKEGQNVTLSCEQNLNHDAMYWYRQDPGQGLRLIYYSQIVNDFQKGDIAEGYSVSREKKESFPLTVTSAQKNPTAFYLCASSISDYNEQFFGPGTRLTVL.